These 24 T cell receptor beta chains were all obtained from the same sample, sequenced in a study of T cell repertoires in cytomegalovirus infection. MiXCR, applied by TCRdb to the reads, yields one record per CDR3 protein. The sample has fewer than 550,000 distinct CDR3 sequences, approximately 33% seen once. Input material: PBMCs. The source of these receptors is a human donor in good health (CMV status not recorded). Some clones in this sample may be carry-over from other donors' samples.

The chain couples TRBV2 to TRBJ1-1; the D gene is possibly TRBD1 (6 bases). The CDR3 is 15 residues long. Trimming took 5 bases from V and 0 from J, leaving 13 bases between them. CDR1 SNHLY and CDR2 FYNNEI come from the germline V gene. This chain's CDR3 is CASSKGGAVNTEAFF. In DNA, the CDR3 is TGTGCCAGCAGTAAAGGGGGGGCAGTGAACACTGAAGCTTTCTTT.

V gene TRBV20-1 combines with J gene TRBJ2-7; 9 bases align to TRBD1. The CDR3 has 15 residues. Unmatched junction bases numbered 13, after V lost 3 bases and J lost 7 bases. Germline CDR1 reads DFQATT; CDR2 reads SNEGSKA (reference sequence). The CDR3 spells CSARVGGDRAWEQYF. CDR3 nucleotides: TGCAGTGCTAGGGTGGGTGGGGACAGGGCGTGGGAGCAGTACTTC.

Note on this clonotype: A much larger clone sits a single nucleotide away, making a read error possible. This chain links TRBV6-6 with TRBJ2-6, with 10 bases fitting TRBD1. CDR1 MNHNY and CDR2 SVGAGI come from the germline V gene (reference sequence). The CDR3 runs to 16 residues. J gave up 0 bases and V 11 bases, and 7 bases lay outside the gene matches. CDR3 sequence (DNA): TGTGCCCGCAAGGGGACAGGGGTCTCTGGGGCCAACGTCCTGACTTTC. As protein: CARKGTGVSGANVLTF.

Concerning this clonotype: Its ends do not fully match the called genes, so a read error is possible. The chain employs TRBV5-3 and TRBJ1-5, with 9 bases aligning to TRBD1. TRBV5-3 is an open reading frame whose function is uncertain. CDR3 length: 15 residues. CDR3 sequence: CASSLGTGYVQPQHF. In nucleotides, the CDR3 is TGTGCCAGCAGCTTGGGGACAGGGTATGTTCAGCCCCAGCATTTT.

This clonotype was detected only a few times. J is TRBJ2-2 and V is TRBV6-5; 7 nucleotides agree with TRBD2. Trimming at V came to 0 bases and at J to 1 base, leaving 14 bases not matched to a gene. The germline CDR1 and CDR2 sequences are MNHEY and SVGAGI. The length of the CDR3 is 20 residues. Here the CDR3 DNA reads TGTGCCAGCAGTTACTCGGCCGGGGGGATACCCCTAGAGAACACCGGGGAGCTGTTTTTT. Translating it yields CASSYSAGGIPLENTGELFF.

This clonotype was counted a single time. A junction end diverges from the germline sequence, so it may reflect a read error. CDR3 region: CASSMEGGTHTDAFF. The CDR3 coding sequence is TGTGCCAGTAGTATGGAAGGGGGCACTCACACTGACGCTTTCTTT. This chain links TRBV19 with TRBJ1-1, with 7 bases lining up with TRBD1. The CDR3 has 15 amino acids. CDR1 and CDR2 (germline): LNHDA, SQIVND (reference sequence).

This clonotype was recorded a few times. This chain links TRBV7-9 with TRBJ1-5, with D unresolved. With 4 bases removed from V and 3 bases from J, the gap between germline ends came to 10 bases. This CDR3 spans 14 amino acids. CDR1 and CDR2 from the germline V gene are SEHNR and FQNEAQ (reference sequence). The CDR3 coding sequence is TGTGCCAGCAGCTCCTCGCGGAACAATCAGCCCCAGCATTTT. Its translation is CASSSSRNNQPQHF.

The V and J genes are TRBV6-2 or TRBV6-3 and TRBJ2-7; weak D call: TRBD1 (6 bases). Trimming took off 6 bases at V and 6 bases at J, with 12 bases between the two ends. The CDR3 contains 12 residues. CDR1 is MNHEY and CDR2 is SVGEGT in the germline V gene. DNA of the CDR3: TGTGCCAGCAGCTCAGGGGTGGGCGAGCAGTACTTC. This translates into CASSSGVGEQYF.

The V call is TRBV20-1, the J call TRBJ2-3; D is perhaps TRBD1 (6 bases). V was cut by 2 bases and J by 2 bases, with 11 bases left in between. The CDR3 loop spans 14 amino acids. Germline CDR1 and CDR2: DFQATT and SNEGSKA (reference sequence). CDR3 nucleotides: TGCAGTGCTAGAAACGTGGGGGCCACAGATACGCAGTATTTT. Its translation: CSARNVGATDTQYF.

This clonotype was observed a few times. The chain links TRBV7-8 to TRBJ2-1, with 10 positions matching TRBD2. Germline values: CDR1 SGHVS, CDR2 FQNEAQ. Losses at the gene ends were 4 bases for V and 3 bases for J; bases not matched to a gene: 3. The CDR3 length is 15 residues. CDR3 sequence: CASSSGTSDYNEQFF. DNA of the CDR3: TGTGCCAGCAGCTCCGGGACTAGCGACTACAATGAGCAGTTCTTC.

This chain links TRBV4-2 with TRBJ2-7; TRBD2 agrees at 8 bases. The V and J ends lost 1 base and 8 bases, in that order; junction bases with no gene match: 4. CDR3 length equals 13 residues. Germline loops: CDR1 LGHNA, CDR2 YNFKEQ. The CDR3 protein is CASSQVTSAKQYF. The CDR3 DNA reads as TGTGCCAGCAGCCAAGTGACTAGCGCTAAGCAGTACTTC.

In the case of this clonotype: The junction does not match germline at one end; this may be a read error. V is TRBV27 and J is TRBJ1-2; the D is unclear. Per the germline V gene, CDR1 is MNHEY and CDR2 is SMNVEV (reference sequence). The CDR3 runs to 13 residues. CDR3 DNA: TGTTCCAGCAGTTCCTCGGGCCCCGGGGGCTACACCTTC. Its translation is CSSSSSGPGGYTF.

The rearrangement uses TRBV4-1 and TRBJ1-4; D is undetermined. V lost 1 base, J lost 0 bases, and 12 bases lay in between. Germline values: CDR1 MGHRA, CDR2 YSYEKL. There are 17 residues in the CDR3. DNA of the CDR3: TGCGCCAGCAGCCAAGTCGACGGGGTAGCAACTAATGAAAAACTGTTTTTT. Its translation: CASSQVDGVATNEKLFF.

The chain employs TRBV5-1 and TRBJ1-5, with 8 bases identical to TRBD1. With 2 bases clipped from V and 2 bases from J, the junction kept 9 bases outside the gene matches. From germline, CDR1 is SGHRS and CDR2 YFSETQ. This CDR3 has 17 residues. This CDR3 reads CASSLGPTGGGNQPQHF. In DNA form, the CDR3 reads TGCGCCAGCAGCTTAGGCCCCACAGGGGGAGGCAATCAGCCCCAGCATTTT.

As concerns this clonotype: The junction departs from the called germline gene at one end, perhaps through a read error. The rearrangement joins TRBV6-1 to TRBJ1-2; D is ambiguous. The length of the CDR3 is 15 residues. Germline-derived CDR1 and CDR2 are MNHNS and SASEGT. In DNA, the CDR3 is TGTGCCAGCAGTGAAGTCGGGCACCCTAACTATGGCTCCACCTTC. Translated, it gives CASSEVGHPNYGSTF.

This clonotype was seen more than once but under ten times. The chain employs TRBV12-3 or TRBV12-4 and TRBJ2-7, with TRBD1 as a possible D gene (5 bases). This CDR3 comprises 14 residues. With 5 bases removed from V and 0 bases from J, the gap between germline ends came to 11 bases. The CDR3 region has the DNA TGTGCCAGCAGTCGACAGCCCAGCTCCTACGAGCAGTACTTC. Its translation is CASSRQPSSYEQYF.

On this clonotype itself: Germline is not matched at one junction end, which may reflect a read error. CDR3 in amino acids: CASRADTNEHFF. For the CDR3, the DNA is TGTGCCAGCAGAGCCGACACGAATGAGCATTTCTTC. J is TRBJ2-1 and V is TRBV12-3 or TRBV12-4; D unclear. The CDR3 runs 12 residues.

This clonotype was counted a single time. The chain is built from TRBV6-8 and TRBJ1-5, with D tentatively TRBD1 (5 bases). Deletions cut 2 bases from V and 7 bases from J, with 9 bases between. CDR1 and CDR2 (germline): MNHGY, SAAAGT. The CDR3 is 13 residues long. The CDR3 coding sequence is TGTGCCAGCAGTTACGAGGGGAACCAGCCCCAGCATTTT. This codes for CASSYEGNQPQHF.

The gene calls are TRBV19 and TRBJ1-2; D is undetermined. The CDR3 has 15 residues. CDR1 LNHDA and CDR2 SQIVND come from the germline V gene (reference sequence). The V gene lost 4 bases and the J gene lost 6 bases, with 18 bases spanning the gap. CDR3: CASSRSVQGRDGYTF. The CDR3 DNA sequence: TGTGCCAGTAGTAGATCTGTACAAGGGCGAGATGGCTACACCTTC.

This chain connects TRBV2 to TRBJ2-3, with D unclear. Germline-derived CDR1 and CDR2 are SNHLY and FYNNEI. V lost 6 bases to trimming and J lost 0 bases, with 13 bases between them. The CDR3 sequence is 15 residues long. Here the CDR3 reads CASRRSGTSTDTQYF. CDR3 bases: TGTGCCAGCAGGCGCTCAGGAACTAGCACAGATACGCAGTATTTT.

A word on this clonotype: A much larger clonotype is one base distant, so this may be a read error. CDR3 sequence reads: CASTRTGDTGELFF. The CDR3 DNA follows: TGTGCCAGCACCCGGACAGGGGACACCGGGGAGCTGTTTTTT. This chain uses TRBV7-8 with TRBJ2-2, with 9 bases that match TRBD1. From germline, CDR1 is SGHVS and CDR2 FQNEAQ. The CDR3 totals 14 residues. The V and J ends lost 7 bases and 3 bases, in that order; junction bases with no gene match: 3.

Remarks on this clonotype: This could be a read error, since a much larger clone is one nucleotide away. This chain joins TRBV7-1 and TRBJ2-1, with 7 nucleotides matching TRBD1. TRBV7-1 is identified as an open reading frame with a role that is uncertain. CDR3 length equals 14 residues. CDR3 protein: CASSQDRNYNEQIF. The CDR3 nucleotides are TGTGCCAGCAGCCAGGACAGGAATTACAATGAGCAGATCTTC.

The sample holds a few counts of this clonotype. The chain employs TRBV23-1 and TRBJ2-3; D is unresolved. TRBV23-1 falls under the ORF class, with uncertain function. The CDR3 contains 16 residues. The V and J ends lost 1 base and 0 bases respectively, with 11 bases between them. CDR3 bases: TGCGCCAGCAGTCAATATCAGATGGCGAGCACAGATACGCAGTATTTT. Encoded protein: CASSQYQMASTDTQYF.

There are a few counts of this clonotype. The V and J genes are TRBV7-6 and TRBJ1-3; D is unclear. The CDR3 has 18 amino acids. The ends were cut back, 4 bases at V and 2 bases at J, with 21 bases in the middle. From germline, CDR1 is SGHVS and CDR2 FNYEAQ. CDR3 sequence reads: CASSSAVDENRPGNTIYF. The CDR3 DNA is TGTGCCAGCAGCTCGGCTGTTGACGAAAATAGGCCTGGAAACACCATATATTTT.